These T cell receptor beta chains were read from a single sample in a study of cytomegalovirus exposure and HLA in healthy donors. Repertoires were generated with immunoSEQ multiplex PCR, while TCRdb's copy carries only in-frame clones and drops some. The data show around 170,000 clones, approximately 78% seen once. Material: PBMCs. Receptor source: a woman aged 18-29 years in good health and CMV-seronegative. Both conserved end residues are part of each CDR3. Fields, in order: CDR3 protein, J gene, V gene, clone size. Part of the rows lack a size; the others show once, few, many or a class for expanded clones.

CDR3aa: CASSSQGLGNYGYTF
j_gene: TRBJ1-2
v_gene: TRBV5-1
abundance: -

CDR3aa: CASSHTPVGSGELFF
j_gene: TRBJ2-2
v_gene: TRBV6-5
abundance: few

CDR3aa: CASRLAPSSYEQYF
j_gene: TRBJ2-7
v_gene: TRBV27
abundance: -

CDR3aa: CASSDGFVGLEYGYTF
j_gene: TRBJ1-2
v_gene: TRBV25-1
abundance: few

CDR3aa: CASSLGPQETQYF
j_gene: TRBJ2-5
v_gene: TRBV7-6
abundance: -

CDR3aa: CASSSGFTGGETQYF
j_gene: TRBJ2-5
v_gene: TRBV5-1
abundance: -

CDR3aa: CASSLDGRVHQPQHF
j_gene: TRBJ1-5
v_gene: TRBV5-5
abundance: -

CDR3aa: CAIWDREFSYEQYF
j_gene: TRBJ2-7
v_gene: TRBV10-3
abundance: -

CDR3aa: CASREGNTEAFF
j_gene: TRBJ1-1
v_gene: TRBV27
abundance: -

CDR3aa: CASSDNFRGREGANVLTF
j_gene: TRBJ2-6
v_gene: TRBV9
abundance: -

CDR3aa: CASSSYRGTPSEQFF
j_gene: TRBJ2-1
v_gene: TRBV7-9
abundance: -

CDR3aa: CASAAVLDTQYF
j_gene: TRBJ2-3
v_gene: TRBV7-6
abundance: -

CDR3aa: CASSRQGASGTEAFF
j_gene: TRBJ1-1
v_gene: TRBV9
abundance: -

CDR3aa: CASSAGLALSYEQYF
j_gene: -
v_gene: TRBV9
abundance: -

CDR3aa: CASSPLPSGRYFGANVLTF
j_gene: TRBJ2-6
v_gene: TRBV27
abundance: -

CDR3aa: CASSHRQGKKSTGGEQYF
j_gene: TRBJ2-7
v_gene: TRBV16
abundance: few

CDR3aa: CASSEATVSLGHWKDTQYF
j_gene: TRBJ2-3
v_gene: TRBV10-1
abundance: -

CDR3aa: CSARGVYEQYF
j_gene: TRBJ2-7
v_gene: TRBV20-1
abundance: -

CDR3aa: CASSLMVREDTQYF
j_gene: TRBJ2-3
v_gene: TRBV5-1
abundance: -

CDR3aa: CASSLSLRKGVNGYTF
j_gene: TRBJ1-2
v_gene: TRBV5-8
abundance: once

CDR3aa: CASSYPGTSNNEQFF
j_gene: TRBJ2-1
v_gene: TRBV6-5
abundance: -

CDR3aa: CASLLAGDSGELFF
j_gene: TRBJ2-2
v_gene: TRBV7-9
abundance: -

CDR3aa: CASRKTGDTEAFF
j_gene: TRBJ1-1
v_gene: TRBV7-9
abundance: -

CDR3aa: CASSGTSQETQYF
j_gene: TRBJ2-5
v_gene: TRBV25-1
abundance: once

CDR3aa: CASSRTGGMNTEAFF
j_gene: TRBJ1-1
v_gene: TRBV18
abundance: -

CDR3aa: CASSISKGQGFYSNQPQHF
j_gene: TRBJ1-5
v_gene: TRBV19
abundance: -

CDR3aa: CASSYLAGEDTQYF
j_gene: TRBJ2-3
v_gene: TRBV6-5
abundance: -

CDR3aa: CASSVSGLMSSGNTIYF
j_gene: TRBJ1-3
v_gene: TRBV9
abundance: -

CDR3aa: CASSADWTGNYGYTF
j_gene: TRBJ1-2
v_gene: TRBV10-2
abundance: -

CDR3aa: CANLRTGKASNQPQHF
j_gene: TRBJ1-5
v_gene: TRBV11-3
abundance: -

CDR3aa: CASSLGTDALYSNQPQHF
j_gene: TRBJ1-5
v_gene: TRBV7-9
abundance: -

CDR3aa: CASSFRGRDGYTF
j_gene: TRBJ1-2
v_gene: TRBV27
abundance: -

CDR3aa: CATSREGLAGGQRPYEQYF
j_gene: TRBJ2-7
v_gene: TRBV15
abundance: -

CDR3aa: CASADRRYGYTF
j_gene: TRBJ1-2
v_gene: TRBV19
abundance: -

CDR3aa: CASSDGRDRSPLHF
j_gene: TRBJ1-6
v_gene: TRBV6-4
abundance: -

CDR3aa: CASSVGGTGELFF
j_gene: TRBJ2-2
v_gene: TRBV9
abundance: -

CDR3aa: CASSSRLAGPNEQYF
j_gene: TRBJ2-7
v_gene: TRBV19
abundance: -

CDR3aa: CASSWIGRQNEQFF
j_gene: TRBJ2-1
v_gene: TRBV27
abundance: -

CDR3aa: CASSRLAGTQETQYF
j_gene: TRBJ2-5
v_gene: TRBV6-5
abundance: -

CDR3aa: CASSQAEGLASTEAFF
j_gene: TRBJ1-1
v_gene: TRBV4-1
abundance: few

CDR3aa: CASSSSSYEQYF
j_gene: TRBJ2-7
v_gene: TRBV28
abundance: -

CDR3aa: CAWADSFYGYTF
j_gene: TRBJ1-2
v_gene: TRBV30
abundance: once

CDR3aa: CASSPRAHPSPDTQYF
j_gene: TRBJ2-3
v_gene: TRBV4-1
abundance: -

CDR3aa: CASSLFAGGPTGELFF
j_gene: TRBJ2-2
v_gene: TRBV5-6
abundance: -

CDR3aa: CASSLLAGGRNEQFF
j_gene: TRBJ2-1
v_gene: TRBV7-2
abundance: -

CDR3aa: CASSLGQGSDNSPLHF
j_gene: TRBJ1-6
v_gene: TRBV5-1
abundance: once

CDR3aa: CASSQTRNEQFF
j_gene: TRBJ2-1
v_gene: TRBV7-9
abundance: -

CDR3aa: CASGSTGTNQPQHF
j_gene: TRBJ1-5
v_gene: TRBV7-2
abundance: -

CDR3aa: CASWGGGAYNEQFF
j_gene: TRBJ2-1
v_gene: TRBV4-2
abundance: -